What follows are 32 T cell receptor beta chains derived from one specimen sequenced in a study of blood T cells in healthy people across ages. Alongside a J-beta primer mix, a sample-barcoded 5' primer served in a second PCR lasting about 6 to 11 cycles. MiXCR, applied by TCRdb to the 5' RACE reads, yields one record per CDR3 protein. The sample contains about 1.4 million distinct CDR3 sequences, 59% of which appear only once. Input material: blood. The receptors were gathered from a man between 18 and 35 years old in good health.

The gene calls are TRBV10-3 and TRBJ1-6; D might be TRBD1 (6 bases). Germline loops: CDR1 ENHRY, CDR2 SYGVKD. V gave up 11 bases and J gave up 9 bases, with 14 bases separating them. CDR3 length: 12 amino acids. The CDR3 DNA is TGTGCCTTGGGGGGGGCTGGTTCACCCCTCCACTTT. This encodes CALGGAGSPLHF.

On this clonotype itself: This likely comes from a read error, as the CDR3 has no conserved phenylalanine or tryptophan at its end. V gene TRBV2 combines with J gene TRBJ2-5; either TRBD1 or TRBD2 may fit D (5 bases each). V dropped 5 bases and J dropped 4 bases, with 11 bases sitting between them. Germline V gene data show CDR1 as SNHLY and CDR2 as FYNNEI. CDR3 size: 13 residues. The CDR3 DNA reads TGTGCCAGCAGTAAAACGGGGCTAGAGACCCAGTACTAC. It translates to CASSKTGLETQYY.

A few counts support this clonotype. The V call is TRBV6-2 or TRBV6-3, the J call TRBJ2-5; D gene uncertain. This CDR3 comprises 15 residues. Between the trimmed V and J ends, which lost 2 bases and 4 bases, there was a span of 14 bases. Per germline, CDR1 MNHEY and CDR2 SVGEGT. The CDR3 loop reads CASSYPDVGLETQYF. Written as DNA, the CDR3 is TGTGCCAGCAGTTACCCCGACGTTGGGCTAGAGACCCAGTACTTC.

V usage is TRBV29-1 and J usage is TRBJ2-2, with 10 nucleotides matching TRBD1. This CDR3 is built from 15 residues. The germline V gene has CDR1 SQVTM and CDR2 ANQGSEA. V was pared by 5 bases and J by 5 bases, with 8 bases of the junction left unmatched. DNA of the CDR3: TGCAGCGTTCCGACAGGGGGCGACTGGACCGGGGAGCTGTTTTTT. Its translation is CSVPTGGDWTGELFF.

This clonotype was recorded a few times. The rearrangement links TRBV12-3 or TRBV12-4 to TRBJ2-5, with no clear D. This CDR3 contains 15 residues. V dropped 1 base and J dropped 2 bases, with 11 bases sitting between them. In DNA, the CDR3 is TGTGCCAGCAGTTTAGTTCTCTTGGCTCAAGAGACCCAGTACTTC. Translation gives CASSLVLLAQETQYF.

The chain uses TRBV12-3 or TRBV12-4 and TRBJ1-5, with no clear D. CDR3 length equals 15 residues. V gave up 8 bases and J gave up 1 base, with 15 bases separating them. CDR3 amino acids: CASAEGERSNQPQHF. The CDR3 DNA is TGTGCCAGCGCGGAGGGAGAGCGAAGCAATCAGCCCCAGCATTTT.

V gene TRBV27 combines with J gene TRBJ1-1; D possibly corresponds to TRBD1 (6 bases). Trimming pared 5 bases from V and 1 base from J, leaving 11 bases between. This CDR3 contains 14 residues. From germline, CDR1 is MNHEY and CDR2 SMNVEV (reference sequence). In nucleotides, the CDR3 is TGTGCCAGCAGTCGTCCGGGGGCGAACACTGAAGCTTTCTTT. This gives the protein CASSRPGANTEAFF.

The chain has TRBV29-1 and TRBJ2-3; 7 bases align to TRBD1. CDR3 size: 14 residues. Germline V gene sequence: CDR1 SQVTM, CDR2 ANQGSEA. Trimming at V came to 6 bases and at J to 3 bases, leaving 9 bases not matched to a gene. The CDR3 nucleotides read TGCAGCGTATGGACAGGTTTGGGGACAGATACGCAGTATTTT. Translated, it gives CSVWTGLGTDTQYF.

The chain links TRBV4-1 to TRBJ2-5; D is perhaps TRBD1 (5 bases). CDR1 MGHRA and CDR2 YSYEKL come from the germline V gene. V lost 4 bases and J lost 5, with 17 bases in between. The CDR3 extends over 15 amino acids. CDR3 amino acids: CASSPRNGAGETQYF. In DNA, the CDR3 is TGCGCCAGCAGCCCGCGAAATGGGGCCGGGGAGACCCAGTACTTC.

The CDR3 here is CASSLLGLSPLHF. The CDR3 nucleotides are TGTGCCAGCAGTTTACTAGGGCTATCACCCCTCCACTTT. J is TRBJ1-6 and V is TRBV27; D gene unclear. This CDR3 has 13 amino acids. Germline CDR1 reads MNHEY; CDR2 reads SMNVEV (reference sequence). The V end lost 2 bases, the J end lost 10 bases, and 9 bases lay between the germline ends.

The chain couples TRBV19 to TRBJ2-1; TRBD1 agrees at 9 bases. J was trimmed by 0 bases and V by 5 bases; bases with no gene match: 14. Per germline, CDR1 LNHDA and CDR2 SQIVND (reference sequence). CDR3 size: 19 residues. The CDR3 bases are TGTGCCAGTAGTCCGAACCCCGGAGGGACAGGGAGCTCCTACAATGAGCAGTTCTTC. Its translation: CASSPNPGGTGSSYNEQFF.

This chain connects TRBV12-3 or TRBV12-4 to TRBJ1-6, with a weak D call TRBD1 (5 bases). The V end lost 7 bases, the J end lost 4 bases, and 17 bases lay between the germline ends. The CDR3 loop spans 16 amino acids. The CDR3 nucleotides read TGTGCCAGCACTTCGGGCAGTAGGGGATATAATTCACCCCTCCACTTT. This translates into CASTSGSRGYNSPLHF.

The chain links TRBV12-5 to TRBJ1-1; D gene uncertain. This CDR3 region has 13 residues. Germline V gene sequence: CDR1 LGHNT, CDR2 FRNRAP. The V and J ends lost 7 bases and 5 bases respectively, with 14 bases between them. The CDR3 coding sequence is TGTGCTAGTGCCCCCCCGGGTGGGACTGAAGCTTTCTTT. Translating it yields CASAPPGGTEAFF.

The chain recombines TRBV5-1 with TRBJ2-5; D remains unclear. V was cut by 1 base and J by 7 bases, with 14 bases left in between. The germline gives CDR1 SGHRS, CDR2 YFSETQ. The CDR3 is made up of 14 amino acids. In DNA form, the CDR3 reads TGCGCCAGCAGCTTGAGAGAGACCTGGGGGACCCAGTACTTC. Protein product: CASSLRETWGTQYF.

V gene TRBV4-1 combines with J gene TRBJ2-4; 7 bases fit TRBD2. The germline V gene has CDR1 MGHRA and CDR2 YSYEKL. The length of the CDR3 is 16 residues. V lost 1 base, J lost 8 bases, and 11 bases stayed unmatched. The CDR3 loop is CASSQGVGGGGDIQYF. CDR3 DNA sequence: TGCGCCAGCAGCCAAGGCGTCGGCGGGGGAGGGGACATTCAGTACTTC.

The chain has TRBV4-1 and TRBJ2-1; D ambiguous. V was pared by 4 bases and J by 7 bases, with 11 bases between. Germline assignment: CDR1 MGHRA and CDR2 YSYEKL. The CDR3 runs 13 residues. The chain's CDR3 is CASSRTFRNEQFF. For the CDR3, the DNA is TGCGCCAGCAGCCGAACATTTAGAAATGAGCAGTTCTTC.

This clonotype was found once. V is TRBV6-2 or TRBV6-3 and J is TRBJ2-1; TRBD1 matches 7 bases. The CDR3 is 18 residues long. J lost 0 bases, V lost 2 bases, and 10 bases had no gene match. The germline gives CDR1 MNHEY, CDR2 SVGEGT. In DNA, the CDR3 is TGTGCCAGCAGTTACGTCCGGGGACAGTTGCTCTCCTACAATGAGCAGTTCTTC. Its protein product is CASSYVRGQLLSYNEQFF.

The sample holds a few counts of this clonotype. The chain links TRBV10-3 to TRBJ2-7; 9 nucleotides align to TRBD1. V was clipped by 6 bases and J by 6 bases; unmatched bases: 9. The CDR3 is made up of 14 amino acids. The germline gives CDR1 ENHRY, CDR2 SYGVKD. CDR3: CAIREDRGDREQYF. CDR3 in DNA: TGTGCCATCAGAGAGGACAGGGGAGATCGCGAGCAGTACTTC.

This rearrangement joins TRBV20-1 to TRBJ2-1; no definite D call. From germline, CDR1 is DFQATT and CDR2 SNEGSKA (reference sequence). This CDR3 region has 14 residues. Trimming removed 3 bases at V and 4 bases at J, with 13 bases between. The CDR3 spells CSARNILLYNEQFF. CDR3 in DNA: TGCAGTGCTAGGAACATTCTTTTGTACAATGAGCAGTTCTTC.

The CDR3: CASGGVRNEQYF. CDR3 DNA sequence: TGTGCCAGCGGGGGCGTGAGGAATGAGCAGTACTTC. This chain uses TRBV25-1 with TRBJ2-5; weak D call: TRBD1 (6 bases). Deletions cut 8 bases from V and 11 bases from J, with 18 bases between. Germline V gene lookup returns CDR1 MGHDK and CDR2 SYGVNS. The CDR3 is 12 residues long. The entire variable domain, with the rest obtained from reference TRBV25-1 and TRBJ2-5, is as follows: EADIYQTPRYLVIGTGKKITLECSQTMGHDKMYWYQQDPGMELHLIHYSYGVNSTEKGDLSSESTVSRIRTEHFPLTLESARPSHTSQYLCASGGVRNEQYFGPGTRLLVL.

This clonotype was seen a few times. This chain links TRBV20-1 with TRBJ2-3, with unresolved D. This CDR3 spans 14 amino acids. V gave up 0 bases and J gave up 3 bases, with 10 bases separating them. CDR1 is DFQATT, CDR2 SNEGSKA, per germline (reference sequence). CDR3 nucleotides: TGCAGTGCTAGAGATTCCAGAGGAACAGATACGCAGTATTTT. The encoded protein is CSARDSRGTDTQYF.

This chain links TRBV28 with TRBJ2-1; 10 bases are shared with TRBD2. Judging by the DNA end, TRBJ2-7 fits better; the J call may be wrong. The CDR3 length is 15 residues. From germline, CDR1 is MDHEN and CDR2 SYDVKM. This chain's CDR3 is CASSLPSGRLNEQYF. CDR3 sequence (DNA): TGTGCCAGCAGTTTACCTAGCGGGAGACTCAATGAGCAGTACTTC.

A single count supports this clonotype. The J gene is TRBJ2-5, the V gene TRBV21-1; whether TRBD2, the table's D call, matches the DNA was not checked. TRBV21-1 constitutes a pseudogene. This CDR3 has 15 residues. The chain's CDR3 is CASATTSGGKEAQYF. Here the CDR3 DNA reads TGTGCCAGCGCGACGACTAGCGGGGGGAAGGAGGCCCAGTACTTC.

V gene TRBV20-1 combines with J gene TRBJ2-1; TRBD2 matches 11 bases. The CDR3 covers 18 residues. Germline loops: CDR1 DFQATT, CDR2 SNEGSKA (reference sequence). V was pared by 7 bases and J by 0 bases, with 14 bases of the junction left unmatched. Written as DNA, the CDR3 is TGCAGTGTTCCGTCGGGGCTAGCGGGAGGTAGCTCCTACAATGAGCAGTTCTTC. This codes for CSVPSGLAGGSSYNEQFF.

V and J are TRBV5-1 and TRBJ2-3; D is unresolved. Trimming cost V 6 bases and J 2 bases, with 7 bases left between them. The CDR3 runs 12 residues. Germline V gene lookup returns CDR1 SGHRS and CDR2 YFSETQ. CDR3 amino acids: CASIADTDTQYF. DNA for the CDR3: TGCGCCAGCATTGCAGACACAGATACGCAGTATTTT.

The V and J genes are TRBV29-1 and TRBJ2-2; 8 bases are shared with TRBD1. The V segment lost 5 bases and the J segment 5 bases; nucleotides outside the gene matches: 10. CDR1 is SQVTM, CDR2 ANQGSEA, per germline. The CDR3 totals 15 residues. The CDR3 DNA sequence: TGCAGCGTTCTGACAGGGGCGAGAATGACCGGGGAGCTGTTTTTT. Translation gives CSVLTGARMTGELFF.

This clonotype has just a few counts. The J gene is TRBJ2-5, the V gene TRBV7-2, with D hard to call. CDR1 and CDR2 from the germline V gene are SGHTA and FQGNSA. Trimming stripped 6 bases from V and 3 bases from J, with 17 bases between. The CDR3 length is 15 residues. The CDR3 DNA reads as TGTGCCAGCAGAAAAAGTCAGCTCCTCGAAGAGACCCAGTACTTC. Amino acid sequence: CASRKSQLLEETQYF. The complete variable domain, with remaining parts taken from reference TRBV7-2 and TRBJ2-5, reads GAGVSQSPSNKVTEKGKDVELRCDPISGHTALYWYRQSLGQGLEFLIYFQGNSAPDKSGLPSDRFSAERTGGSVSTLTIQRTQQEDSAVYLCASRKSQLLEETQYFGPGTRLLVL.

The table lists this clonotype with a count of one. The chain carries TRBV12-5 and TRBJ2-1; 11 bases map to TRBD2. Trimming cost V 4 bases and J 4 bases; bases outside gene matches: 0. Germline V CDR1 and CDR2: LGHNT, FRNRAP. This CDR3 contains 14 residues. CDR3 residues: CASGWTSGYNEQFF. The CDR3 DNA reads TGTGCTAGTGGTTGGACTAGCGGGTACAATGAGCAGTTCTTC.

This chain connects TRBV25-1 to TRBJ1-2; D uncertain. Trimming stripped 3 bases from V and 7 bases from J, with 15 bases between. CDR1 is MGHDK, CDR2 SYGVNS, per germline. The CDR3 length is 14 residues. The CDR3 DNA reads TGTGCCAGCAGTGATGGGGAACAGAGAGGTGGCTACACCTTC. It encodes CASSDGEQRGGYTF.

CDR3 DNA: TGTGCCAGCAGCGTAGGACAGGGGGTAGGGCAGCCCCAGCATTTT. Encoded protein: CASSVGQGVGQPQHF. The chain couples TRBV6-6 to TRBJ1-5; 10 nucleotides match TRBD1. CDR3 length: 15 amino acids. J lost 7 bases, V lost 6 bases, and 9 bases had no gene match. In germline, CDR1 is MNHNY, CDR2 SVGAGI (reference sequence).

The chain joins TRBV7-2 to TRBJ2-7, with 9 bases identical to TRBD2. The germline V gene encodes CDR1 SGHTA and CDR2 FQGNSA. Trimming took 6 bases from V and 2 from J; bases not matched to a gene: 8. The CDR3 spans 15 residues. The CDR3 reads CASRQSGGFAYEQYF. The CDR3 bases are TGTGCCAGCAGACAGAGCGGGGGGTTCGCCTACGAGCAGTACTTC. The variable domain in full, completed from reference TRBV7-2 and TRBJ2-7, reads GAGVSQSPSNKVTEKGKDVELRCDPISGHTALYWYRQSLGQGLEFLIYFQGNSAPDKSGLPSDRFSAERTGGSVSTLTIQRTQQEDSAVYLCASRQSGGFAYEQYFGPGTRLTVT.

The chain is built from TRBV5-1 and TRBJ2-7, with no clear D. This CDR3 region has 17 residues. CDR1 is SGHRS and CDR2 is YFSETQ in the germline V gene. The V end lost 0 bases, the J end lost 4 bases, and 20 bases lay between the germline ends. CDR3 in DNA: TGCGCCAGCAGCTTGGTATCCCTGAGCAGAAACAAATACGAGCAGTACTTC. The encoded protein is CASSLVSLSRNKYEQYF.